This T cell receptor (beta chain) appears in the sequencing data of a study of CD8 T cells in Susac syndrome. FACS enriched CD8+ TEMRA cells, while bulk CD8+ and CD4+ were negatively isolated. RNA in amounts of about 0.5 to 1 ug was reverse transcribed with random hexamers. TCRdb fed the immunoSEQ multiplex PCR reads into MiXCR, producing one record per CDR3 protein. Among 120,000 to 150,000 distinct CDR3 sequences listed, roughly 94% were seen once. The germline V gene encodes CDR1 MDHEN and CDR2 SYDVKM. The V gene lost 6 bases and the J gene lost 6 bases, with 15 bases spanning the gap. CDR3 size: 14 residues.

The origin of this receptor is a human donor in good health. The chain carries TRBV28 and TRBJ1-5, with D possibly being TRBD1 (5 bases). Input material: CD4+ T cells from PBMCs. The CDR3 region is CASRSGGGAQPQHF. Here the CDR3 DNA reads TGTGCCAGCAGGTCCGGGGGGGGAGCTCAGCCCCAGCATTTT. Based on the CDR3 plus reference TRBV28 and TRBJ1-5, the full variable domain is DVKVTQSSRYLVKRTGEKVFLECVQDMDHENMFWYRQDPGLGLRLIYFSYDVKMKEKGDIPEGYSVSREKKERFSLILESASTNQTSMYLCASRSGGGAQPQHFGDGTRLSIL.